One sample yielded the 12 T cell receptor beta chains listed below, sequenced in a study of OX40 agonist ivuxolimab in advanced cancers. Library preparation used the immunoSEQ multiplex PCR assay. Drawn from immuneACCESS, this table holds only the in-frame rearrangements with V and J called that TCRdb kept. Clones are partly lost; checked studies trace under half to an unresolved V gene and leave the rest unexplained. The sample table contains some 65,000 clones; only one count was recorded for 85% of them. Approximately 4% of the sample comes from the top ten. Here the sequenced sample was CD4+ or CD8+ T cells sorted from blood, taken in a trial of the OX40 agonist ivuxolimab. These receptors were collected from an adult with an advanced solid tumor such as melanoma, head and neck, liver or kidney cancer.

The CDR3 DNA follows: TGTGCCAGCAGAGGGACCGATCGTAGCACAGATACGCAGTATTTT. It specifies CASRGTDRSTDTQYF. V usage is TRBV6-5 and J usage is TRBJ2-3, with D perhaps being TRBD1 or TRBD2 (5 bases each). Trimming took 6 bases from V and 0 from J, leaving 13 bases between them. This CDR3 has 15 residues. Germline V CDR1 and CDR2: MNHEY, SVGAGI.

This sequence joins TRBV6-6 and TRBJ2-1; a possible D gene is TRBD1 (5 bases). Germline V CDR1 and CDR2: MNHNY, SVGAGI (reference sequence). V was trimmed by 3 bases and J by 0 bases, leaving 9 bases between them. The CDR3 sequence is 15 residues long. CDR3 in amino acids: CASSYSDTSYNEQFF. The CDR3 DNA sequence: TGTGCCAGCAGTTATTCGGACACCTCCTACAATGAGCAGTTCTTC.

This chain joins TRBV27 and TRBJ1-1; D is undetermined. Germline CDR1 MNHEY, CDR2 SMNVEV (reference sequence). Trimming cost V 3 bases and J 0 bases, with 5 bases left between them. The CDR3 spans 13 residues. The DNA of the CDR3 is TGTGCCAGCAGTTTCTGGATGAACACTGAAGCTTTCTTT. Translation: CASSFWMNTEAFF.

The rearrangement links TRBV7-7 to TRBJ2-5, with TRBD2 identical over 11 bases. The CDR3 totals 16 residues. Germline V lookup: CDR1 SSHAT, CDR2 FNYEAQ (reference sequence). Trimming cost V 1 base and J 6 bases; bases outside gene matches: 7. The CDR3 sequence: CASSLEVTSGGKTQYF. The CDR3 DNA follows: TGTGCCAGCAGCTTAGAAGTAACTAGCGGGGGAAAGACCCAGTACTTC.

This chain links TRBV6-1 with TRBJ1-5; D perhaps matches TRBD1 (6 bases). Germline V gene sequence: CDR1 MNHNS, CDR2 SASEGT. The CDR3 extends over 14 amino acids. Trimming removed 2 bases from V and 9 bases from J, with 14 bases in between. The CDR3 coding sequence is TGTGCCAGCAGTGAATCGGCACAGGGAGGGCCCCAGCATTTT. Translating gives CASSESAQGGPQHF.

CDR3 residues: CASSYGDRISTDTQYF. As DNA, the CDR3 is TGTGCCAGCAGTTACGGGGACAGAATTTCCACAGATACGCAGTATTTT. The chain uses TRBV6-5 and TRBJ2-3; the match to TRBD1 covers 7 bases. The CDR3 has 16 residues. After removal of 2 bases from V and 2 bases from J, the junction contained 7 bases not matched to a gene. Germline CDR1 reads MNHEY; CDR2 reads SVGAGI.

The chain carries TRBV6-5 and TRBJ2-7; possible D gene TRBD2, 5 bases. The V gene's germline CDR1 is MNHEY and CDR2 SVGAGI. The CDR3 extends over 13 amino acids. The V gene lost 11 bases and the J gene lost 2 bases, with 16 bases spanning the gap. This CDR3 is CAAVSPGTYEQYF. CDR3 DNA sequence: TGTGCCGCAGTTAGTCCGGGGACCTACGAGCAGTACTTC.

The gene calls are TRBV6-1 and TRBJ1-6; TRBD1 matches 7 bases. The length of the CDR3 is 16 residues. The germline CDR1 and CDR2 sequences are MNHNS and SASEGT. The V and J ends lost 1 base and 14 bases, in that order; junction bases with no gene match: 14. The CDR3 is CASSEVVTGPLWALHF. The CDR3 DNA sequence: TGTGCCAGCAGTGAAGTGGTGACAGGGCCTCTTTGGGCCCTCCACTTT.

DNA for the CDR3: TGTGCCAGCAGCCGGGCGGACACTGCAACTAATGAAAAACTGTTTTTT. It yields the protein CASSRADTATNEKLFF. This chain joins TRBV6-6 and TRBJ1-4, with D possibly TRBD1 on 5 matching bases. This CDR3 region has 16 residues. CDR1 is MNHNY and CDR2 is SVGAGI in the germline V gene (reference sequence). With 6 bases removed from V and 0 bases from J, the gap between germline ends came to 14 bases.

This clone came up a few times. The CDR3 reads CASSRSVGADTQYF. In DNA, the CDR3 is TGTGCCAGTAGTAGGTCAGTGGGAGCAGATACGCAGTATTTT. This rearrangement joins TRBV19 to TRBJ2-3; D may be TRBD2 (5 bases). With 4 bases removed from V and 4 bases from J, the gap between germline ends came to 12 bases. CDR3 size: 14 residues. CDR1 is LNHDA, CDR2 SQIVND, per germline (reference sequence).

V and J are TRBV28 and TRBJ2-3; D may be TRBD2 (5 bases). The germline V gene encodes CDR1 MDHEN and CDR2 SYDVKM. Trimming pared 6 bases from V and 6 bases from J, leaving 22 bases between. The CDR3 extends over 16 amino acids. Written as DNA, the CDR3 is TGTGCCAGCAGCCCCCCCCGGGGTACCGTCAAGGATACGCAGTATTTT. Amino acid sequence: CASSPPRGTVKDTQYF.

The chain has TRBV27 and TRBJ2-7; 9 bases are a match to TRBD1. This CDR3 has 13 residues. Looked up from germline, CDR1 is MNHEY and CDR2 is SMNVEV (reference sequence). The trim removed 10 bases at V and 6 bases at J, leaving 10 bases unmatched. The CDR3 nucleotides read TGTGCCATCCTCGGGGACAGGGAAGGCGAGCAGTACTTC. This sequence encodes CAILGDREGEQYF.